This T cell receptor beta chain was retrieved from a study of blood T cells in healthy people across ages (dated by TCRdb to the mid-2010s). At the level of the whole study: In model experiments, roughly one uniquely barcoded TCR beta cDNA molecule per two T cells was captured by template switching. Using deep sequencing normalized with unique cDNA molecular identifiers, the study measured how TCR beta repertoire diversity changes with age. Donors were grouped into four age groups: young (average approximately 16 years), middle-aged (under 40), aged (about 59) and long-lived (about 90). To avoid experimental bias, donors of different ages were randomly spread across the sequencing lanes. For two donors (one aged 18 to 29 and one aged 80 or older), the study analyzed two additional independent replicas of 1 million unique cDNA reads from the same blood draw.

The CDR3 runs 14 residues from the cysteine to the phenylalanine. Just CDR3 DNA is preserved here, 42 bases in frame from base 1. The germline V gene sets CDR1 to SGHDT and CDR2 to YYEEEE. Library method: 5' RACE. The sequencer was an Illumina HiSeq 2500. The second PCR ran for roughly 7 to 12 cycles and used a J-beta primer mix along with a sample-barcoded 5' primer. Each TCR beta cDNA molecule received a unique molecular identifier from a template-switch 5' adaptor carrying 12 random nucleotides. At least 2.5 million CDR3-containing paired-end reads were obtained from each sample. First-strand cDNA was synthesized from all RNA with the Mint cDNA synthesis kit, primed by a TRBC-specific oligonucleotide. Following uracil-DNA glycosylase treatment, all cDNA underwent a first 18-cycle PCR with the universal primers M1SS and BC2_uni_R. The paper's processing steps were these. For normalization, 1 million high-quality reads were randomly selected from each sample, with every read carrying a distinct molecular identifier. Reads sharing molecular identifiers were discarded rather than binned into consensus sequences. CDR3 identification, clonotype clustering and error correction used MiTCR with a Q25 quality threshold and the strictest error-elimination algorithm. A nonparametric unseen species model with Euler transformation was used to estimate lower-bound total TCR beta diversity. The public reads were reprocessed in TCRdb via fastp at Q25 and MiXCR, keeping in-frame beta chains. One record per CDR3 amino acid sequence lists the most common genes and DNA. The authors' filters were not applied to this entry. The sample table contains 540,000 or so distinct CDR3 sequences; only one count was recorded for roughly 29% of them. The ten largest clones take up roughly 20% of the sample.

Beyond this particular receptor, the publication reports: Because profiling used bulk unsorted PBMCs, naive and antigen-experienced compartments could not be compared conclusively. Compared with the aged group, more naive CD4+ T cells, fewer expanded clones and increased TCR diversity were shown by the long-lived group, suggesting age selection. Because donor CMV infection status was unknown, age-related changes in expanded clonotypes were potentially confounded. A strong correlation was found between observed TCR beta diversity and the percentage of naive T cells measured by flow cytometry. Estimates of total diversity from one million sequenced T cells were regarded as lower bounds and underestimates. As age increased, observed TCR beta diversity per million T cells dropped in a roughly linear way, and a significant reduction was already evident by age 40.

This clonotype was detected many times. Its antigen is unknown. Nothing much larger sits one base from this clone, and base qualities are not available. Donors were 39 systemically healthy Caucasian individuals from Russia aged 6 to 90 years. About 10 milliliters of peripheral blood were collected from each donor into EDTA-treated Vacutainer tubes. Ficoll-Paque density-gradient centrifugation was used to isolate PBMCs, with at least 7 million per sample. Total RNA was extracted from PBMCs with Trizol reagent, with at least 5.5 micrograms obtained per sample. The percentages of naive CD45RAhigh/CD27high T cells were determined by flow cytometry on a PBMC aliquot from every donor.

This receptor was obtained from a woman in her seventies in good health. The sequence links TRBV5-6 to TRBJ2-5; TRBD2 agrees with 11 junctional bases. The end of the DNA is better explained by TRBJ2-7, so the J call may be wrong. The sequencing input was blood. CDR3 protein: CASSSSGGEFEQYF. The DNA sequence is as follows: TGTGCCAGCAGCAGTAGCGGGGGGGAGTTCGAGCAGTACTTC.